Listed below are T cell receptor beta chains from one sample, sequenced in a study of blood T cell repertoires in COVID-19. The protocol was immunoSEQ multiplex PCR, while the TCRdb copy is restricted to in-frame clones and leaves out a portion. The repertoire holds approximately 150,000 clones, roughly 89% seen once, with around 8.3% in the top ten. Material for sequencing was peripheral blood. These receptors originate from a woman aged 45 to 65 with active or convalescent COVID-19. Both conserved end residues are part of each CDR3. The order of the fields is V gene, clone size, J gene, D gene, CDR3 DNA, CDR3 protein. D genes are given only for firm matches. Part of the rows lack a size; the others show once, few, many or a class for expanded clones.

TRBV6-5	-	TRBJ2-5	TRBD2	TGTGCCAGCAGTCCCAGCGGGAGTAGGTCGGAGACCCAGTACTTC	CASSPSGSRSETQYF
TRBV7-6	-	TRBJ1-4	-	TGTGCCAGCAGCCCCGGTGAGGGGAGGGTGGGTCCACGAAAACTGTTTTTT	CASSPGEGRVGPRKLFF
TRBV12-3/TRBV12-4	-	TRBJ2-1	-	TGTGCCAGCAGTTTTGTCGATGAGCAGTTCTTC	CASSFVDEQFF
TRBV28	-	TRBJ2-7	TRBD1	TGTGCCAGTATCTACAGGGGCAGCGGCTACGAGCAGTACTTC	CASIYRGSGYEQYF
TRBV7-2	-	TRBJ2-7	TRBD2	TGTGCCAGCAGCTTAGCGAGCGGGAAGAGCTCCTACGAGCAGTACTTC	CASSLASGKSSYEQYF
TRBV13	-	TRBJ1-6	-	TGTGCCAGCAGCTTAGGTCAGGGCTCACCCCTCCACTTT	CASSLGQGSPLHF
TRBV30	-	TRBJ1-1	TRBD1	TGTGCCTGGAGGGAGACAGGGGGCTGGGCTGAAGCTTTCTTT	CAWRETGGWAEAFF
TRBV7-2	-	TRBJ1-3	TRBD1	TGTGCCAGCAGCTTGGGGACAGGGCTTTTTGGAAACACCATATATTTT	CASSLGTGLFGNTIYF
TRBV5-1	-	TRBJ2-7	TRBD2	TGCGCCAGCAGCTTGGCCCCCAGCGGGGGAATCTACGAGCAGTACTTC	CASSLAPSGGIYEQYF
TRBV15	-	TRBJ2-7	TRBD2	TGTGCCACCAGCCGGGGGGAATACGAGCAGTACTTC	CATSRGEYEQYF
TRBV6-5	-	TRBJ2-2	TRBD2	TGTGCCAGCAGTTACTCGGGACTAGCCCCCGGGGAGCTGTTTTTT	CASSYSGLAPGELFF
TRBV4-1	-	TRBJ2-5	TRBD1	TGCGCCAGCAGCCAAAATGACAGGGGGGGCCGGACCCAGTACTTC	CASSQNDRGGRTQYF
TRBV29-1	-	TRBJ2-1	-	TGCAGCGTGTCGACTTACAATGAGCAGTTCTTC	CSVSTYNEQFF
TRBV12-3/TRBV12-4	few	TRBJ1-1	-	TGTGCCAGCAGCCCCAGGCCTTCGGGGGCTTTCTTT	CASSPRPSGAFF
TRBV14	-	TRBJ2-3	TRBD2	TGTGCCAGCAGCCAAGTTGGGGGACTAGCGGGGACCGGTGCTAGCACAGATACGCAGTATTTT	CASSQVGGLAGTGASTDTQYF
TRBV7-3	-	TRBJ1-1	-	TGTGCCAGCAGCTTAGTTGGACAGCGAGGGGACACTGAAGCTTTCTTT	CASSLVGQRGDTEAFF
TRBV30	-	TRBJ2-2	TRBD2	TGTGCCTGGAGCCGGAGAGGACTAGCGGCGAACACCGGGGAGCTGTTTTTT	CAWSRRGLAANTGELFF
TRBV6-2/TRBV6-3	-	TRBJ1-1	-	TGTGCCAGCAGTTACTTGAGTAACACTGAAGCTTTCTTT	CASSYLSNTEAFF
TRBV11-2	-	TRBJ2-7	TRBD1	TGTGCCAGCAGCGTGGACAGGGTCGCCTACGAGCAGTACTTC	CASSVDRVAYEQYF
TRBV7-9	-	TRBJ2-1	TRBD2	TGTGCCAGCAGCCGAAGCGGGGGGCTATATAGCTCCTACAATGAGCAGTTCTTC	CASSRSGGLYSSYNEQFF
TRBV6-7	-	TRBJ2-2	TRBD2	TGTGCCAGCAGTTTGCTAGCGGGGGTTGCCGGGGAGCTGTTTTTT	CASSLLAGVAGELFF
TRBV3-1/TRBV3-2	-	TRBJ1-1	-	TGTGCCAGCAGCCATCGGGGTGGTGGGGGGGTCGCTGAAGCTTTCTTT	CASSHRGGGGVAEAFF
TRBV7-9	once	TRBJ1-2	-	TGTGCCAGCAGCGAGACTAATCCTGGGAACTATGGCTACACCTTC	CASSETNPGNYGYTF
TRBV30	-	TRBJ1-5	-	TGTGCCTGGAGTAAAACAGGCAATCAGCCCCAGCATTTT	CAWSKTGNQPQHF
TRBV4-3	-	TRBJ1-5	TRBD1	TGCGCCAGCAGCCAAAATACAGGGGGACCTCAGCCCCAGCATTTT	CASSQNTGGPQPQHF
TRBV5-6	-	TRBJ1-1	-	TGTGCCAGCAGCTTGGTCCAGGGGCGTGAAGCTTTCTTT	CASSLVQGREAFF
TRBV3-1/TRBV3-2	-	TRBJ1-1	-	TGTGCCAGCAGCCCCCACGCGGGGTTGGCTGAAGCTTTCTTT	CASSPHAGLAEAFF
TRBV10-3	-	TRBJ1-1	TRBD1	TGTGCCATCAGGGGGACAGCGGTGGGCACTGAAGCTTTCTTT	CAIRGTAVGTEAFF
TRBV6-2/TRBV6-3	few	TRBJ2-3	-	TGTGCCAGCAGTTATGGGGCTCTCACAGATACGCAGTATTTT	CASSYGALTDTQYF
TRBV6-5	once	TRBJ2-1	-	TGTGCCAGCAGTTACGGCGGGTACAATGAGCAGTTCTTC	CASSYGGYNEQFF
TRBV6-6	once	TRBJ2-2	TRBD1	TGTGCCAGCAAGTCAGACAGGGGGCGAAGCGGGGAGCTGTTTTTT	CASKSDRGRSGELFF
TRBV7-2	-	TRBJ2-3	TRBD2	TGTGCCAGCAGCTTAGGGAACGGGGGGGCTCGAGATACGCAGTATTTT	CASSLGNGGARDTQYF
TRBV10-3	-	TRBJ1-2	TRBD1	TGTGCCATCAGTGAGTTGCAGGGGGCTCCCTATGGCTACACCTTC	CAISELQGAPYGYTF
TRBV9	-	TRBJ2-2	-	TGTGCCAGCAGCGTAGGACCCGGGGACACCGGGGAGCTGTTTTTT	CASSVGPGDTGELFF
TRBV6-6	-	TRBJ2-7	TRBD1	TGTGCCAGCATCAGACAGGGGGCGGGGGAGCAGTACTTC	CASIRQGAGEQYF
TRBV10-3	-	TRBJ2-7	TRBD1	TGTGCCATCAGTGTGGACAGGGGTTCGAACGAGCAGTACTTC	CAISVDRGSNEQYF
TRBV11-2	-	TRBJ2-7	-	TGTGCCAGCAGATCCCATACTAACTGGTACTCTGTACTCTGGGACGAGCAGTACTTC	CASRSHTNWYSVLWDEQYF
TRBV2	once	TRBJ1-6	-	TGTGCCAGCAGTTTAGACAGTATTTTTAATTCACCCCTCCACTTT	CASSLDSIFNSPLHF
TRBV30	-	TRBJ1-2	TRBD1	TGTGCCTGGAGTGTACACCCAGGGGGCGGCTATGGCTACACCTTC	CAWSVHPGGGYGYTF
TRBV27	-	TRBJ2-7	TRBD2	TGTGCCAGCAGTCCCTCCGGGGCGGGGGAGGCGCAGTACTTC	CASSPSGAGEAQYF
TRBV5-1	-	TRBJ2-7	TRBD2	TGCGCCAGCAGCTTACTACCGTCTAGCGGGGGAGGCTACGAGCAGTACTTC	CASSLLPSSGGGYEQYF
TRBV4-1	-	TRBJ1-5	TRBD1	TGCGCCAGCAGCCAAGATAGAGTGGGGAGAAGACAGGGAGAACAGCCCCAGCATTTT	CASSQDRVGRRQGEQPQHF
TRBV6-5	-	TRBJ2-5	TRBD1	TGTGCCAGCAGTCCACGGACAGGGCGTGAGACCCAGTACTTC	CASSPRTGRETQYF
TRBV28	-	TRBJ2-6	-	TGTGCCAGCAGTTTACCCCCGGGGGCTGGGGCCAACGTCCTGACTTTC	CASSLPPGAGANVLTF
TRBV11-2	-	TRBJ2-7	TRBD1	TGTGCCAGCAGCCCTCGGGACAGGGGCGAGCAGTACTTC	CASSPRDRGEQYF
TRBV28	-	TRBJ2-1	TRBD2	TGTGCCAGCAGTTACCCAGGACTAGGCAATGAGCAGTTCTTC	CASSYPGLGNEQFF
TRBV28	-	TRBJ2-7	-	TGTGCCAGCAGTTCTATACTCCCGACGGAGTTCTCCTACGAGCAGTACTTC	CASSSILPTEFSYEQYF
TRBV6-4	-	TRBJ1-5	TRBD1	TGTGCCAGCAGTTCCACAGGGGGAGGGGGTCAGCCCCAGCATTTT	CASSSTGGGGQPQHF
TRBV7-3	-	TRBJ2-5	-	TGTGCCAGCAGCTTATCCAGGGGAGAGACCCAGTACTTC	CASSLSRGETQYF
TRBV6-5	once	TRBJ1-4	-	TGTGCCAGCAGTTACTCGAGGGGAGGTGGAGGTGAAAAACTGTTTTTT	CASSYSRGGGGEKLFF
TRBV6-1	-	TRBJ2-2	TRBD1	TGTGCCAGCAGTGAATCAAATAACAGGGGATTTCACACCGGGGAGCTGTTTTTT	CASSESNNRGFHTGELFF
TRBV4-3	-	TRBJ2-3	TRBD2	TGCGCCAGCAGCCAAGAACATCAAGCGGGAGGTGGGGATACGCAGTATTTT	CASSQEHQAGGGDTQYF
TRBV11-2	few	TRBJ2-7	-	TGTGCCAGCAGCTTCCTGACTAGCGAGCAGTACTTC	CASSFLTSEQYF
TRBV18	-	TRBJ2-5	TRBD2	TGTGCCAGCTCACCCCCTAGCGGGGGGGCGGAGACCCAGTACTTC	CASSPPSGGAETQYF
TRBV30	-	TRBJ1-2	-	TGTGCCTGGAAGCGCGGGAACTATGGCTACACCTTC	CAWKRGNYGYTF
TRBV5-4	-	TRBJ1-4	TRBD1	TGTGCCAGCAGCTTGGGGACAGGGGGTAGTAATGAAAAACTGTTTTTT	CASSLGTGGSNEKLFF
TRBV9	-	TRBJ2-1	-	TGTGCCAGCAGCGTAGCAGGGGTAGCGTCTCACAATGAGCAGTTCTTC	CASSVAGVASHNEQFF
TRBV28	-	TRBJ1-2	TRBD1	TGTGCCAGCAGTTCTGGACAGGGGGCTGATGGCTACACCTTC	CASSSGQGADGYTF
TRBV28	once	TRBJ1-1	-	TGTGCCAGCCACCTTTACTTTGACCCGACAGGCATGAACACTGAAGCTTTCTTT	CASHLYFDPTGMNTEAFF
TRBV10-3	-	TRBJ1-1	-	TGTGCCATCAGCAACGAGGGCACGAACACTGAAGCTTTCTTT	CAISNEGTNTEAFF